This TCR beta chain emerged from a study of blood T cell repertoires in COVID-19. A Seattle source enrolled patients during active infection and followed them longitudinally. This table comes from immunoSEQ multiplex PCR, and its TCRdb copy is limited to in-frame clones, with some not included. This sample has roughly 460,000 clones, with over 85% found just once. In germline, CDR1 is MNHEY, CDR2 SMNVEV (reference sequence). This CDR3 spans 14 amino acids. V trimming: 2 bases; J trimming: 7 bases; junction bases outside the gene matches: 3. The receptor's source is a man between 18 and 29 years old with COVID-19, enrolled during active disease. Sequencing was performed on peripheral blood. The genes are TRBV27 and TRBJ1-2, with 11 bases identical to TRBD1. The CDR3 region is CASSLGQGAGGYTF. The CDR3 nucleotides are TGTGCCAGCAGTTTAGGACAGGGGGCAGGTGGCTACACCTTC.